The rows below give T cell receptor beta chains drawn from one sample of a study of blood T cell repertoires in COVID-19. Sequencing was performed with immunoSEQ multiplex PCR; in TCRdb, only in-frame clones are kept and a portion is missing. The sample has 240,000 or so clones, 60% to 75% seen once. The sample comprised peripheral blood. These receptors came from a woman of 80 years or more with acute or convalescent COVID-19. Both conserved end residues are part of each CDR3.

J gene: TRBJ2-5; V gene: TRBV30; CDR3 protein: CAWSVVRETQYF
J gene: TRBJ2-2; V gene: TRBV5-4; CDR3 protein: CASSSLAGGITGELFF
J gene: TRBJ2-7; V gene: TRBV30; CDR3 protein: CAWRRPSVTYEQYF
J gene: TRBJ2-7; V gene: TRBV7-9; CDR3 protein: CASSPTTGEQYF
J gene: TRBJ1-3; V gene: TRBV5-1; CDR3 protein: CASSLEYASSGNTIYF
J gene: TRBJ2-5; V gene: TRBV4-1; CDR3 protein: CASSQVGVETQYF
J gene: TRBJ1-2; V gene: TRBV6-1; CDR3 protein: CASSEVGDYGYTF
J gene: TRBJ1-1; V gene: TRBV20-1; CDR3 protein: CSASSGQRMNTEAFF
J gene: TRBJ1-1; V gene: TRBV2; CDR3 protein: CASNRDRVLNTEAFF
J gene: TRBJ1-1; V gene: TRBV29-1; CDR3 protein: CSRKTKNTEAFF
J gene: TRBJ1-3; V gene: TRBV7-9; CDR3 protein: CASSLVGGSGNTIYF
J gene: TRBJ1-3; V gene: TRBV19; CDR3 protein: CASSTTSSGNTIYF
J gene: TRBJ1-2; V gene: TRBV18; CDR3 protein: CASSPSQVEGYTF
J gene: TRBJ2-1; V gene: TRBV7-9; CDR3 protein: CASSFPSSSGRNNEQFF
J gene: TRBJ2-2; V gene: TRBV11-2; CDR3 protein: CASSSSQGTSGGELFF
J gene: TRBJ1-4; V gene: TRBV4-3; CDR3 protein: CASSQDPPRGDNEKLFF
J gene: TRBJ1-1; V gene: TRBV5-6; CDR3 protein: CASSDRGRGMDTEAFF
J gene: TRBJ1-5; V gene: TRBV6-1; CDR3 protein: CASSASNRGSNQPQHF
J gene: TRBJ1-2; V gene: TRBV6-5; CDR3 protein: CASSYRGSNYGYTF
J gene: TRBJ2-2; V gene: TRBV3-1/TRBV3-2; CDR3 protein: CASSPPANTGELFF
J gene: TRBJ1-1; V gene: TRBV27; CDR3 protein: CASSGGLTTEAFF
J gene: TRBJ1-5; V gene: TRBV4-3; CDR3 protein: CASSQRRVNSPQHF
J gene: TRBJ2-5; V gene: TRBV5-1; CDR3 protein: CASSSGRLQETQYF
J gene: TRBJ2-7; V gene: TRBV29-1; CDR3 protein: CSVGTSRDYEQYF
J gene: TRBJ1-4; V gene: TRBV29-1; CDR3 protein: CSGGDRVNEKLFF
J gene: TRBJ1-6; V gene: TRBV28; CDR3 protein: CASSPTGYYSPLHF
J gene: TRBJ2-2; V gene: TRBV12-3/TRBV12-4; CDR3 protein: CASSTQGTGELFF